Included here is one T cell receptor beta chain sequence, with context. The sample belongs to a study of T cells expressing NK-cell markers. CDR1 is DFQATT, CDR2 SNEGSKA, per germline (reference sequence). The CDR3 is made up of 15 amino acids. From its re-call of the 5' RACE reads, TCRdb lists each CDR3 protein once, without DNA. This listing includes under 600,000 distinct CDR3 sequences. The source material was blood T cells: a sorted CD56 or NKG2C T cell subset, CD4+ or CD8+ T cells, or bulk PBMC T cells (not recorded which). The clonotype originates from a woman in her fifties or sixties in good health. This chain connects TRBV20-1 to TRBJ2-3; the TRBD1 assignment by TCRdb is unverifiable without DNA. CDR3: CSARTGGLPMNTQYF.